This TCR beta chain was observed in a study of CD8 T cells in ankylosing spondylitis. In its sample, this clonotype was seen many times. The CDR3 consists of 13 residues. Trimming stripped 6 bases from V and 3 bases from J, with 12 bases between. Each CDR3 protein is one row after TCRdb ran MiXCR on the 5' RACE reads. The repertoire holds tens of thousands of distinct CDR3 sequences, with approximately 5.9% as singletons. The gene calls are TRBV12-3 or TRBV12-4 and TRBJ2-7; the D is unclear. The origin of this receptor is a male donor with ankylosing spondylitis or in good health (not recorded which). The sample consisted of blood, either unsorted or a sorted T cell fraction (not recorded which). The CDR3 loop reads CASRSLNSYEQYF. CDR3 coding DNA: TGTGCCAGCAGGTCCCTCAACAGCTACGAGCAGTACTTC.